The entry below gives a single T cell receptor (beta chain) sequence along with its context. Its cognate antigen has yet to be identified. At one end the junction does not follow the germline gene, possibly because of a read error. The entry originates in a study of cytomegalovirus exposure and HLA in healthy donors (dated by TCRdb to the late 2010s). Turning to the overall study: An earlier analysis of a few hundred of the donors reported around 280 Gb of sequence data and 117 million unique TCR beta sequences obtained from approximately 180 million T cells. Besides the first cohort of roughly 640 subjects, a separate validation cohort made up of about 120 different subjects was used. The study combined high-throughput TCR immunosequencing, statistical association of individual TCRs with disease status, and machine learning to predict cytomegalovirus infection status. Of the 300 to 400 genotyped donors, 65% to 90% fell in the genetic ancestry cluster associated with self-reported Caucasian donors. Alongside the repertoire data, information on donor age, sex, ethnicity and CMV serostatus was compiled. Typing coverage differed by locus: A, B, C, DRB1 and DQB1 were typed in roughly 629-640 donors, DQA1 in approximately 520, DPA1 in approximately 600, and DPB1 in 450 to 490. Roughly 5 DR-DQ haplotypes were handled as single units for association and clustering, since linkage in the cohort was strong. An early release covering roughly 600 HLA-typed donors comprised about 300 gigabases of sequencing data and approximately 80 million unique TCR sequences. In a later genetic analysis, genome-wide SNP genotypes for about 55% of the roughly 700 donors were used, and that subset was treated as a discovery cohort. Both class I and class II loci were covered by HLA typing, at four-digit resolution. The study profiled the T cell repertoires of some 610 subjects by immunosequencing and related them to cytomegalovirus serostatus. Every discovery cohort repertoire had been produced on one sequencing platform. Across about 380 genotyped donors of the cohort, an average of approximately 200,000 unique TCR beta nucleotide sequences per donor were sequenced, and roughly a sixth of those sequences were non-productive. A later analysis re-examined previously published TCR beta repertoires from about 670 donors and added high-resolution HLA genotyping to investigate patterns of TCR occurrence. The study aimed to test whether signatures of past pathogen exposure could be identified by cataloging public T cell receptors. An earlier analysis of some 600 of the donors applied high-throughput TCR beta sequencing to assess whether each TCR beta V gene segment acted as functional or pseudogenic. In the later analysis, no new phenotypic data were used to find candidate immune exposures; instead, reliance was placed on TCR beta sequences and their occurrence across donors.

General study outcomes and caveats: Correlated functional status among segregating V segments might be attributable to linkage disequilibrium, but an unknown experimental factor could not be ruled out. In an earlier analysis of around 500 of the donors, most TCR beta V segments appeared in productive rearrangements about 87% or about 30% of the time, broadly matching IMGT annotations. Assigning TCR associations to individual alleles was difficult when HLA alleles, especially DR and DQ, strongly co-occurred. A total of around 150 TCR beta chains were listed by the study as associated with cytomegalovirus. Most TCR sequences were seen in very few donors, while some public TCRs were found in many individuals. Because HLA typing was missing for some donors at each locus, association tests included only the typed subset. This cohort had only TCR beta chains sequenced, and the lack of alpha or paired-chain data limited which features could be detected. The authors suggested that the approach could potentially be extended to other disease states and immunological phenotypes. A further reported finding was that TCR beta sequences accurately predicted the HLA-A and HLA-B alleles for most subjects in the first cohort. A later genetic analysis associated a missense DCLRE1C variant with V-gene and J-gene trimming of TCR beta chains, and an independent cohort replicated the association. A few of the identified cytomegalovirus-associated TCR beta chains were confirmed in vitro to be specific for cytomegalovirus antigens. In a later analysis, HLA-associated TCR beta chains showed more clonal expansion and lower generation probabilities than non-associated chains that were equally common. Roughly uniform sequencing depth across donors was assumed in presence/absence analyses, although this assumption may not hold. Several of the top co-occurrence clusters appeared to be linked to parvovirus B19, influenza, CMV and Epstein-Barr virus, according to a later analysis. Because counts were too low, some 16 rarely observed V segments, including chromosome 9 orphons, were excluded from the earlier analysis of a few hundred of the donors. A later analysis found that most CMV-associated TCR beta chains appeared HLA-restricted, with HLA associations seemingly driven largely by CMV exposure. Specific HLA alleles were associated with 16,951 TCR beta sequences at a false discovery rate of 0.05 in a later analysis. Some IMGT-functional V segments, including TRBV6-2 and TRBV6-3, could not be told apart with the 87-base-pair reads, so those segments were excluded. In a later analysis, TCR association rates were found to vary across HLA loci, with the most associated TCRs seen for DRB1 alleles and the fewest for HLA-C alleles. For the cohort, immune exposure information was limited to CMV serostatus. A group of highly shared sequence variants was considered likely to be a technical artifact of the sequencing pipeline. In both the original and validation cohorts, the classifier was reported to diagnose cytomegalovirus status with high specificity and sensitivity. According to a later genetic analysis, donors in an Asian-associated ancestry cluster had fewer N-insertions in productive TCRs than the roughly 660-donor mean.

Receptor amplification or capture employed the immunoSEQ multiplex PCR assay. For the multiplex PCR, a mixture combining 60 forward primers for TCR Vbeta segments and 13 reverse primers for TCR Jbeta segments was used. Amplification of the CDR3 region of rearranged TCR beta genes was performed with a multiplex PCR assay on genomic DNA. On the Illumina HiSeq System, the amplified TCR beta libraries were sequenced as 87-base-pair reads. In the source study's methods: A later analysis tallied around 82 million unique TCR beta chains across the 700 or so repertoires, and 10 million to 11 million of those chains were shared by two or more donors. Raw reads were error-corrected and collapsed into unique sequences by a nearest-neighbor algorithm in which closely related sequences were merged to remove PCR and sequencing errors. V, D and J gene segments were assigned by aligning CDR3 sequences to IMGT reference sequences. For a sequence to be retained, a match of at least six nucleotides was required to both a V gene segment and a J gene segment. A rearrangement counted as productive if the CDR3 had no stop codons and remained in frame with V and J, and every other rearrangement counted as non-productive. Following IMGT convention, CDR3 was defined as the stretch from the second conserved V-encoded cysteine up to the conserved J-encoded phenylalanine. Sequences without an unambiguous match to a single V gene segment were excluded from the earlier analysis of 450 to 750 of the donors. An earlier analysis of 587 of the donors called V segments functional above 56.7% productive rearrangements and segregating when the between-donor standard deviation exceeded 5%. A statistical classification framework was built to diagnose cytomegalovirus status from the catalog of TCR beta chain sequences. In a later analysis, V and J genes were assigned by comparing TCR nucleotide sequences against IMGT/GENE-DB human TR gene sequences. Using the TCRdist pipeline, a later analysis assigned CDR3 sequences along with most-parsimonious VDJ recombination scenarios. A later analysis defined each TCR beta chain by its CDR3 amino acid sequence plus V-gene family, and excluded reads lacking a unique V-gene family. As a way to deal with suspected cross-contamination and a sequencing artifact, a later analysis dropped 450 to 600 nucleotide sequences that were highly shared and had low generation probability. For each public chain, a later analysis derived a clonal expansion index from normalized ranks of inferred template counts within each repertoire. Generation probabilities in a later analysis came from a VDJ recombination model fitted to out-of-frame rearrangements, and those results were checked against IGoR. In a later analysis, TCR-TCR, TCR-HLA and TCR-CMV co-occurrence was scored with hypergeometric tests, and a repertoire-size bias correction was applied to TCR pairs. In a later analysis, false discovery rates were estimated by permuting HLA or CMV assignments 20 times. In a later analysis, co-occurring TCRs were grouped using DBSCAN, with TCRdist sequence similarity added in when clustering inside HLA-allele-positive subsets. Repertoires with fewer than 30,000 or more than 120,000 public chains, plus five repertoires with anomalous nucleotide sharing, were excluded from co-occurrence clustering. TCRdb limited this immuneACCESS table to in-frame rearrangements with V and J called. A share of clones is missing; checked studies link under half to unresolved V genes, and the rest is unexplained. V, J and clone size are those of that table, while D and trimming were read from the DNA. For this sample there are approximately 110,000 clones; 75% to 90% appear just once. The leading ten clones occupy under 0.3% of the sample.

Via the germline V gene, CDR1 is MDHEN and CDR2 SYDVKM. Inclusive of the bounding cysteine and phenylalanine, the CDR3 is 15 residues long. The entry retains the CDR3 DNA only, 45 bases that are in frame from base 1. In total, approximately 610 healthy bone marrow donors made up the cohort. All cohort members were sampled while nominally healthy, although unrecorded immune exposures were likely present. The donor was CMV seronegative and was included in the group of a few hundred seronegative cohort members. Every donor gave a peripheral blood sample, and the peripheral blood mononuclear cells from that sample were used for TCR beta sequencing. The Qiagen DNeasy Blood Extraction Kit was used to extract genomic DNA from the blood cell samples.

Sequencing was performed on PBMCs. The clonotype comes from a man aged 45-65 years in good health and CMV-seronegative. The sequence joins TRBV28 to TRBJ1-5, and perhaps TRBD1 as D gene, on 6 matching bases. CDR3 protein: CSSSLFGQTHQPQHF. At the DNA level, the sequence is TGTTCCAGCAGTTTGTTCGGACAGACCCATCAGCCCCAGCATTTT. With the portions outside the CDR3 filled from the reference TRBV28 and TRBJ1-5 genes, the complete variable region becomes DVKVTQSSRYLVKRTGEKVFLECVQDMDHENMFWYRQDPGLGLRLIYFSYDVKMKEKGDIPEGYSVSREKKERFSLILESASTNQTSMYLCSSSLFGQTHQPQHFGDGTRLSIL.